This T cell receptor beta chain was recorded in a study of blood T cell repertoires in COVID-19. The germline gives CDR1 LGHDT, CDR2 YNNKEL (reference sequence). V shed 4 bases and J shed 0 bases, with 7 bases lying between them. The CDR3 contains 13 residues. Produced via immunoSEQ multiplex PCR; TCRdb's table is partial and in-frame only. The sample yields 150,000 to 200,000 clones, approximately 80% seen once. Source material: peripheral blood. J is TRBJ2-7 and V is TRBV3-1 (or the pseudogene TRBV3-2), with D perhaps TRBD1 (6 bases). The clonotype was recovered from a human donor in a cohort sampled during active COVID-19. CDR3 DNA: TGTGCCAGCAGCCCACAGGGCTCCTACGAGCAGTACTTC. As protein: CASSPQGSYEQYF.